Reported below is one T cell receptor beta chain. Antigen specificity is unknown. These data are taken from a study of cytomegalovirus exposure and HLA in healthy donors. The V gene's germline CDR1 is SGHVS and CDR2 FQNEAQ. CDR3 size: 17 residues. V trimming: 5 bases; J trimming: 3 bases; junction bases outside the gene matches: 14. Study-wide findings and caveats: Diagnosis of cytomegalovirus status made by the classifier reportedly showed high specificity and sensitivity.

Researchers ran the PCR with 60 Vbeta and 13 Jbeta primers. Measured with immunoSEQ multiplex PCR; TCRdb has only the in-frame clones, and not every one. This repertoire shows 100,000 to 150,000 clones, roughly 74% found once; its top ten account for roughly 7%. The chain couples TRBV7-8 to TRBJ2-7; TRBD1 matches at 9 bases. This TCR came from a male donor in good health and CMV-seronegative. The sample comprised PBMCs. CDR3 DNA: TGTGCCAGCAGCCCTACACACCGGGACAGGGTCAACTACGAGCAGTACTTC. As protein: CASSPTHRDRVNYEQYF.